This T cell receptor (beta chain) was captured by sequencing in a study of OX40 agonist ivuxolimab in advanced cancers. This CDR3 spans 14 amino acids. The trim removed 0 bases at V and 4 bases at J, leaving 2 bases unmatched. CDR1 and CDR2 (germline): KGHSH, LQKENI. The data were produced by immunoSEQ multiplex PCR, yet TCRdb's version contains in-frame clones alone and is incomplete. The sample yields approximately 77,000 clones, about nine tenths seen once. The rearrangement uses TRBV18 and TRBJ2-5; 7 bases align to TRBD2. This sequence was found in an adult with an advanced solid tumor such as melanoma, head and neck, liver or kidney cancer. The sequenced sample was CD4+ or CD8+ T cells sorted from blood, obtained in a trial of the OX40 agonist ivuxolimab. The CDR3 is CASSPPPGGETQYF. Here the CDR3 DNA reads TGTGCCAGCTCACCACCGCCGGGGGGAGAGACCCAGTACTTC.